This T cell receptor (beta chain) is drawn from a study of lymphopenia after photon versus proton radiotherapy. Germline V lookup: CDR1 MGHRA, CDR2 YSYEKL. Germline trimming cut 4 bases from V and 4 bases from J; bases unmatched to any gene: 7. The CDR3 runs 17 residues. Whole-study results and caveats: Photon-treated patients lost naive T cells and TCR diversity; proton-treated stayed stable. Only patients who died were analyzed for survival; proton advantage is unproven.

There are a few counts of this clone. Antigen specificity is unknown. The data were produced by immunoSEQ multiplex PCR, yet TCRdb's version contains in-frame clones alone and is incomplete. The table records 150,000 to 200,000 clones, approximately 90% of them present only once. The sample here was peripheral blood, taken from a patient treated with photon-based radiotherapy. This receptor was obtained from a man aged 45-65 years with gastric cancer. V and J are TRBV4-1 and TRBJ2-2, with 12 bases lining up with TRBD2. The CDR3 sequence is CASSPSSLAGGTGELFF. In nucleotides, the CDR3 is TGCGCCAGCAGCCCCTCGTCACTAGCGGGAGGCACCGGGGAGCTGTTTTTT.